The clone carrying this T cell receptor (beta chain) has at least ten counts. The target antigen is unknown. The sample is drawn from a study of T cells in Graves' hyperthyroidism and ophthalmopathy. Study-level findings and limits: Among clonotypes expanded in thyroid above 0.001, most were also found in blood.

Template material for amplifying TCR beta CDR3 regions consisted of RNA transcripts. The HTBI primer set drove a first-round RT-PCR of the TCR CDR3. TCRdb recomputed calls from the multiplex PCR reads with MiXCR, one row per CDR3 protein. Among some 350,000 distinct CDR3 sequences, approximately 15% were seen once, and the ten largest hold 34%. The CDR3 runs to 14 residues. V was pared by 6 bases and J by 2 bases, with 8 bases between. Among ophthalmopathy patients, the Clinical Activity Score reached at least 3, the NOSPECS grade reached at least 4, and duration remained under 3 months. Diagnostic assessment was based on clinical symptoms, serum thyroxine and TRAb, thyroid ultrasound and orbital computed tomography.

Sequenced: blood. V usage is TRBV12-3 or TRBV12-4 and J usage is TRBJ2-6; TRBD1 might be the D (5 bases). This TCR was sampled from a woman aged 40 to 49 with Graves' ophthalmopathy. CDR3 nucleotide sequence: TGTGCCAGCAGCTGGGGCGCTGGGGCCAACGTCCTGACTTTC. Its protein product is CASSWGAGANVLTF.